The TCR beta chain described here comes from a study of cytomegalovirus exposure and HLA in healthy donors. Study findings and constraints: Reportedly, cytomegalovirus status was diagnosed with high sensitivity and specificity. Some V segments, TRBV6-2 and TRBV6-3 among them, were indistinguishable and were therefore excluded. Earlier analysis looked at TCR beta V segments, and most were productive about 87% or about 30% of the time.

Nominally healthy donors provided the samples, though records likely missed some immune exposures. Notes on this clone: What it recognizes is unknown.

PCR employed 60 Vbeta and 13 Jbeta primers. Measured with immunoSEQ multiplex PCR; TCRdb has only the in-frame clones, and not every one. The sample includes some 120,000 clones, 75% seen only once; the top ten take under 3.5%. Between the trimmed V and J ends, which lost 2 bases and 5 bases, there was a span of 15 bases. CDR1 and CDR2 from the germline V gene are SGHAT and FQNNGV. The CDR3 consists of 16 residues. The sequence was collected from a man younger than 45 in good health and CMV-seronegative. The chain recombines TRBV11-2 with TRBJ2-2; possibly TRBD2 for D (6 bases). Sequencing input: PBMCs. DNA of the CDR3: TGTGCCAGCAGCTTAAGTAGGCACGGGGGAACCGGGGAGCTGTTTTTT. Amino acid sequence: CASSLSRHGGTGELFF.